This T cell receptor (beta chain) was profiled in a study of blood T cells in healthy people across ages. Using a J-beta primer mix together with a sample-barcoded 5' primer, a second PCR was run for roughly 6 to 12 cycles. TCRdb recomputed calls from the 5' RACE reads with MiXCR, one row per CDR3 protein. This repertoire shows approximately 1,700,000 distinct CDR3 sequences, roughly 43% found once; its top ten account for 23%. The CDR3 has 13 amino acids. Germline V gives CDR1 ENHRY, CDR2 SYGVKD. Trimming took 7 bases from V and 3 from J; bases not matched to a gene: 3. J is TRBJ1-2 and V is TRBV10-3, with 9 bases identical to TRBD1. Sequences were obtained from blood. This receptor was identified in a human donor in good health. This CDR3 is CAINRDRDYGYTF. The CDR3 region has the DNA TGTGCCATCAACCGGGACAGGGACTATGGCTACACCTTC.